This T cell receptor (beta chain) was sequenced in a study of CD8+CD57+ T cells in acquired aplastic anemia. Study-wide background: Sorted CD4+ and CD8+ cells yielded DNA averaging around 3.2 ug. The study obtained 10 million to 12 million reads on average for CD4+ cells from healthy donors.

The V gene's germline CDR1 is DFQATT and CDR2 SNEGSKA (reference sequence). The CDR3 has 14 residues. V lost 1 base to trimming and J lost 3 bases, with 12 bases between them. Remarks on this clonotype: The antigen is undetermined.

Study-wide findings and caveats: Patients showed no significant difference from controls in CD8+ Simpson's diversity. In common between the patients and the controls were more than 25 CD8+ CDR3 sequences.

Profiling that covered TCR beta VDJ and CDR3 relied on genomic DNA as its template. TCRdb used MiXCR to reprocess the reads, holding one entry per CDR3 protein. Among roughly 38,000 distinct CDR3 sequences, under 80% were seen once, and the ten largest hold about 23%. This receptor was obtained from a human donor in good health, serving as a control. The sample taken for sequencing was sorted CD4+, CD8+, or CD8+CD57+ T cells (not recorded which) from PBMCs. The V call is TRBV20-1, the J call TRBJ1-2; the D gene is possibly TRBD1 (5 bases). The CDR3 bases are TGCAGTGCTAGAGCGAGCACAGGAGACTATGGCTACACCTTC. It yields the protein CSARASTGDYGYTF.